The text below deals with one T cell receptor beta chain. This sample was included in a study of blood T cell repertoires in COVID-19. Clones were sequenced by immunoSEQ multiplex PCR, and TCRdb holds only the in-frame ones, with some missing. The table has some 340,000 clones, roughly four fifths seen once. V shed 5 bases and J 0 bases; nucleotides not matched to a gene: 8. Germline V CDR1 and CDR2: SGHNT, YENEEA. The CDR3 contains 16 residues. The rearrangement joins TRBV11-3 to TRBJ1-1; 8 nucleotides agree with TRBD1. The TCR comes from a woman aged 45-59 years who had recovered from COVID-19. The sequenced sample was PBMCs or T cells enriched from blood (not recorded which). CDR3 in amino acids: CASSDDRDRLNTEAFF. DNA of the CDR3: TGTGCCAGCAGCGACGACCGGGACAGGTTGAACACTGAAGCTTTCTTT.